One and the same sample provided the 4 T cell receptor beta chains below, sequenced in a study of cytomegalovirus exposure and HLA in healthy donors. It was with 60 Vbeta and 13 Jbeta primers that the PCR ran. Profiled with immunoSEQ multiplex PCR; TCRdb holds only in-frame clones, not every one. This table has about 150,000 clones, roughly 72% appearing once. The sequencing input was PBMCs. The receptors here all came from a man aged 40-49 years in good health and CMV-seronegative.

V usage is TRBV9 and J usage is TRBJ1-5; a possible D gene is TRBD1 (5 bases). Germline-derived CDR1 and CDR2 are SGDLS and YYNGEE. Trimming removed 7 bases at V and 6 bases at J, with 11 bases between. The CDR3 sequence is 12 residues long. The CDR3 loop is CASGGEGQPQHF. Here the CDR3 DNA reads TGTGCCAGCGGAGGGGAAGGTCAGCCCCAGCATTTT.

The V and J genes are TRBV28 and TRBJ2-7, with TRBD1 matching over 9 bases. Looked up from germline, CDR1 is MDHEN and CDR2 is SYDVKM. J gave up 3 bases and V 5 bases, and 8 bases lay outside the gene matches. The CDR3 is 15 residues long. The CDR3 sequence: CASSPSKTGGYEQYF. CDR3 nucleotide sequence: TGTGCCAGCAGTCCATCCAAGACAGGGGGCTACGAGCAGTACTTC.

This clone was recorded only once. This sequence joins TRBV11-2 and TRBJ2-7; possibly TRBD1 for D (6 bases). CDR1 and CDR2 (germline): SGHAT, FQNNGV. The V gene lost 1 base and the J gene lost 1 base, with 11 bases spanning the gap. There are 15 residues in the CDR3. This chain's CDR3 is CASSLVGRGSYEQYF. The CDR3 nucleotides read TGTGCCAGCAGCTTAGTGGGCAGGGGATCCTACGAGCAGTACTTC.

CDR3 in amino acids: CASSFSLADTGELFF. DNA of the CDR3: TGTGCCAGCAGTTTTTCGCTAGCGGACACCGGGGAGCTGTTTTTT. J is TRBJ2-2 and V is TRBV27, with TRBD2 matching 7 bases. There are 15 residues in the CDR3. Germline V gene data show CDR1 as MNHEY and CDR2 as SMNVEV (reference sequence). V shed 3 bases, J shed 3 bases, and the junction held 4 bases outside the gene matches.